This T cell receptor (beta chain) was obtained from a study of T cell changes during pregnancy in multiple sclerosis. Trimming removed 5 bases from V and 4 bases from J; junction bases left unmatched: 12. The CDR3 spans 17 residues. Germline CDR1 and CDR2: SGHTA and FQGNSA. Assay: immunoSEQ multiplex PCR; the TCRdb copy retains only in-frame clones and omits some. The repertoire holds about 38,000 clones, less than 95% seen once, with 0.39% in the top ten. The clonotype comes from a female donor with multiple sclerosis, enrolled in a pregnancy study. The rearrangement links TRBV7-2 to TRBJ2-2, with TRBD1 matching 8 bases. This specimen was CD4+ T cells from peripheral blood mononuclear cells, taken in the second trimester of pregnancy. The CDR3 DNA reads TGTGCCAGCAGCGCCGATTTCGGGACAGGTTTCACCGGGGAGCTGTTTTTT. It translates to CASSADFGTGFTGELFF.